This TCR beta chain was identified during a study of blood T cell repertoires in COVID-19. Per the original methods: Reference gene primer amplification gave estimated nucleated cell counts. Assay: immunoSEQ multiplex PCR; the TCRdb copy retains only in-frame clones and omits some. V, J and clone size derive from that table, while D and trimming were established from the DNA sequence. The sample includes around 190,000 clones, around 80% seen only once; the top ten take about 13%. Trimming pared 6 bases from V and 7 bases from J, leaving 13 bases between. The CDR3 contains 13 residues. CDR1 is MNHEY, CDR2 SMNVEV, per germline (reference sequence).

V gene TRBV27 combines with J gene TRBJ2-1, with D possibly being TRBD2 (5 bases). Sequencing used peripheral blood. The source is a human donor in a cohort sampled during active COVID-19. CDR3 nucleotides: TGTGCCAGCAGGCCGGGATCTCGGAATGAGCAGTTCTTC. Amino acid sequence: CASRPGSRNEQFF.